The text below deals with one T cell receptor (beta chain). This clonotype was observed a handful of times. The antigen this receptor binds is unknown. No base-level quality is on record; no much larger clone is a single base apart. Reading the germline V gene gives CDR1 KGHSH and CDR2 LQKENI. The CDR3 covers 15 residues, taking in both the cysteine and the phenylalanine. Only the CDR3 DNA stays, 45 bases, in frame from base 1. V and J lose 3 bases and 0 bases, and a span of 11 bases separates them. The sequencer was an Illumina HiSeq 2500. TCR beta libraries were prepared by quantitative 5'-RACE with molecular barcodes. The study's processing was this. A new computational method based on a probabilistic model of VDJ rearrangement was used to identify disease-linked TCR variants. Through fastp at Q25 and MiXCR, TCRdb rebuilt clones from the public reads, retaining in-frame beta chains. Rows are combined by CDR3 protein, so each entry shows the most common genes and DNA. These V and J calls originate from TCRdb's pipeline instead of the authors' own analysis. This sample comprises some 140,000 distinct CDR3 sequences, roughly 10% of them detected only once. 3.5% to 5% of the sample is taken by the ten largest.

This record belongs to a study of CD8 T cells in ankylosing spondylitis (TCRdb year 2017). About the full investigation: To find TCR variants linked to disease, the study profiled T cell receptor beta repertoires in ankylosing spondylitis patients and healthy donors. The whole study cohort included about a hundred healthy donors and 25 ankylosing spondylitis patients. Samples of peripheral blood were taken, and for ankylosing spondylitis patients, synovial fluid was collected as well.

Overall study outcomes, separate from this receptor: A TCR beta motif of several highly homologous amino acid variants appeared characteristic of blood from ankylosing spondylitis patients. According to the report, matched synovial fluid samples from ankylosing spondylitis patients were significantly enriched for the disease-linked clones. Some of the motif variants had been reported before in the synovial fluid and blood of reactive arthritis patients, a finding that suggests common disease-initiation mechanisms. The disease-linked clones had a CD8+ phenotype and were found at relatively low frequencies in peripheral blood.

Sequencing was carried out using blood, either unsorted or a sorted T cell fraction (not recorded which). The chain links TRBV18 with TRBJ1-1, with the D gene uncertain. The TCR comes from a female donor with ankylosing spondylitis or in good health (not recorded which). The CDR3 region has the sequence CASSPLPGMNTEAFF. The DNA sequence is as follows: TGTGCCAGCTCACCGCTCCCCGGAATGAACACTGAAGCTTTCTTT.